This T cell receptor beta chain was retrieved from a study of T-cell reconstitution after alpha-beta-depleted transplantation in children. For TCRbeta, the library was prepared with unique molecular identifiers. TCRdb ran MiXCR on the PCR reads and lists one entry per CDR3 protein. Among about 830,000 distinct CDR3 sequences listed, around 15% were seen once. A few counts support this clonotype. Sequences were derived from PBMCs, mostly from graft donor cells, sampled 360 days after TCRalphabeta/CD19-depleted stem cell transplant. The TCR originated in a male patient younger than 18 who had a stem cell transplant for acute lymphoblastic leukemia, so the T cells may come from the graft donor.

The CDR3 DNA is TGCGCCAGCAGCTTGTCAACAACTTTCCTACAGGGATACGAGCAGTACTTC. Translating gives CASSLSTTFLQGYEQYF. The gene calls are TRBV5-1 and TRBJ2-7, with a possible D match to TRBD1 (6 bases). The CDR3 contains 17 residues. Trimming removed 1 base at V and 4 bases at J, with 21 bases between. Germline-derived CDR1 and CDR2 are SGHRS and YFSETQ.